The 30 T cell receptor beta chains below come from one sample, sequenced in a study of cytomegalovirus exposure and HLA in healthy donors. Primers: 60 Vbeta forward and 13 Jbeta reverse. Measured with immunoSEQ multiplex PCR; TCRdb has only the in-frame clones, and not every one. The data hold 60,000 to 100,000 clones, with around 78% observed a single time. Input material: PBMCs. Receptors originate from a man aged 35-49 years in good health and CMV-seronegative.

CDR3 sequence: CASSSKGQGNQPQHF. DNA of the CDR3: TGTGCCAGCAGTTCGAAGGGACAGGGTAACCAGCCCCAGCATTTT. The chain is built from TRBV28 and TRBJ1-5, with 9 bases fitting TRBD1. The CDR3 is 15 amino acids. V trimming: 4 bases; J trimming: 7 bases; junction bases outside the gene matches: 8. CDR1 MDHEN and CDR2 SYDVKM come from the germline V gene. Using reference TRBV28 and TRBJ1-5 for the parts outside the CDR3, the full variable domain is DVKVTQSSRYLVKRTGEKVFLECVQDMDHENMFWYRQDPGLGLRLIYFSYDVKMKEKGDIPEGYSVSREKKERFSLILESASTNQTSMYLCASSSKGQGNQPQHFGDGTRLSIL.

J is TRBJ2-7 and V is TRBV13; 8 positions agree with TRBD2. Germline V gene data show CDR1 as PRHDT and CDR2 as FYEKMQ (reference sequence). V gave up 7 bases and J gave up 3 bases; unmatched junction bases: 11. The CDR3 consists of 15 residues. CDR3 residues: CASTRTGGPVYEQYF. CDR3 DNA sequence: TGTGCCAGCACAAGAACGGGAGGGCCGGTCTACGAGCAGTACTTC.

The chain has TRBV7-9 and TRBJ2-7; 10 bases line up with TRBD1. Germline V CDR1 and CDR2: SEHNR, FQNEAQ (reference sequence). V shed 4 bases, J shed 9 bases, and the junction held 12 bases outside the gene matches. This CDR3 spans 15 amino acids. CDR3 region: CASSSTGTGAHGQYF. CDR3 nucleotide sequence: TGTGCCAGCAGCTCAACCGGGACAGGGGCCCACGGGCAGTACTTC.

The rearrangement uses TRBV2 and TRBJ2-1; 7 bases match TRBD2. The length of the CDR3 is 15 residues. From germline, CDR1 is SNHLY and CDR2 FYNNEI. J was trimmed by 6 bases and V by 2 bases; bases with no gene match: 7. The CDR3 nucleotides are TGTGCCAGCAGTGAATTGGGGGAGGGGCCCAATGAGCAGTTCTTC. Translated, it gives CASSELGEGPNEQFF. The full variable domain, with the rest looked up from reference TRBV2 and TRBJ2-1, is EPEVTQTPSHQVTQMGQEVILRCVPISNHLYFYWYRQILGQKVEFLVSFYNNEISEKSEIFDDQFSVERPDGSNFTLKIRSTKLEDSAMYFCASSELGEGPNEQFFGPGTRLTVL.

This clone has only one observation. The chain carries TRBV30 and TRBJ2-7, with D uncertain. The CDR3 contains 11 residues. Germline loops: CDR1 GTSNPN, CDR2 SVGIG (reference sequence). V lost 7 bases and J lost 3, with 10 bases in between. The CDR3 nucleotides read TGTGCCTACTCGCCAGGCTACGAGCAGTACTTC. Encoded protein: CAYSPGYEQYF. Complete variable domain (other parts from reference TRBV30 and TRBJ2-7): SQTIHQWPATLVQPVGSPLSLECTVEGTSNPNLYWYRQAAGRGLQLLFYSVGIGQISSEVPQNLSASRPQDRQFILSSKKLLLSDSGFYLCAYSPGYEQYFGPGTRLTVT.

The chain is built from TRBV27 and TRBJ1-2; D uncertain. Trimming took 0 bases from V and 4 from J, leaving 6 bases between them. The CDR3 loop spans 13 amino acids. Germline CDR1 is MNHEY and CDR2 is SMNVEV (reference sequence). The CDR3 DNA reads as TGTGCCAGCAGTTTATCAGGGAGCTATGGCTACACCTTC. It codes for CASSLSGSYGYTF.

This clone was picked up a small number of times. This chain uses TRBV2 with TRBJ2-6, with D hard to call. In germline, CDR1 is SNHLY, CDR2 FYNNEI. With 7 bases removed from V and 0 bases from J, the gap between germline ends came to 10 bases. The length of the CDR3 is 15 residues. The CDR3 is CASKRRNSGANVLTF. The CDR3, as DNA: TGTGCCAGCAAACGGCGGAACTCTGGGGCCAACGTCCTGACTTTC.

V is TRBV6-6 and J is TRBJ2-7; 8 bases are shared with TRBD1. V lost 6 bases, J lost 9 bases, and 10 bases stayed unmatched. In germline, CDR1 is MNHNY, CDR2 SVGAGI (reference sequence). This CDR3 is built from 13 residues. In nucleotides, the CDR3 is TGTGCCAGCAGCCCCGGACAGGGTATCACGCAGTACTTC. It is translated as CASSPGQGITQYF.

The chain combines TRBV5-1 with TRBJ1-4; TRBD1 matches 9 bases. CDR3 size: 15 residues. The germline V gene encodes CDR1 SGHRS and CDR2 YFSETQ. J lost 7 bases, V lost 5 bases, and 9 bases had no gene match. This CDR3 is CASRLTGQGFEKLFF. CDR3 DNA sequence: TGCGCCAGCAGGTTAACGGGACAGGGTTTTGAAAAACTGTTTTTT.

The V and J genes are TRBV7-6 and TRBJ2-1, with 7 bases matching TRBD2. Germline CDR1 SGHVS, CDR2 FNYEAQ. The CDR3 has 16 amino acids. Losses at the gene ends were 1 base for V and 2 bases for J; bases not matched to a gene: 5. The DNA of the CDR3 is TGTGCCAGCAGCTTAGGGTCTAGCGGAACCTACAATGAGCAGTTCTTC. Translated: CASSLGSSGTYNEQFF.

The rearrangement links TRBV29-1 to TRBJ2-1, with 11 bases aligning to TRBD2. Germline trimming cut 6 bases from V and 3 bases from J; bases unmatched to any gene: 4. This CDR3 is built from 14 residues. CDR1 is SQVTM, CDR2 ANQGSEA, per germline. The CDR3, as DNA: TGCAGCGTACGGGGACTAGCGGACTACAATGAGCAGTTCTTC. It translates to CSVRGLADYNEQFF.

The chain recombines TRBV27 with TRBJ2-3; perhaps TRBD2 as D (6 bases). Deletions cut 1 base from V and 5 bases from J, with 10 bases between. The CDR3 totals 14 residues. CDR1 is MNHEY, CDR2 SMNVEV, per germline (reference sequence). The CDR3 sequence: CASSLYLEGDTQYF. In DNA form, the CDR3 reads TGTGCCAGCAGTTTATACCTGGAGGGAGATACGCAGTATTTT.

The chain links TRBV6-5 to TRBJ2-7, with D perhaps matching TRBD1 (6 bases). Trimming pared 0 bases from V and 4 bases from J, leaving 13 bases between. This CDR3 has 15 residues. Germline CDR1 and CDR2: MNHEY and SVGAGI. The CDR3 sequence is CASSYSGAYLYEQYF. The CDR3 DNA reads TGTGCCAGCAGTTACTCGGGGGCTTACCTTTACGAGCAGTACTTC.

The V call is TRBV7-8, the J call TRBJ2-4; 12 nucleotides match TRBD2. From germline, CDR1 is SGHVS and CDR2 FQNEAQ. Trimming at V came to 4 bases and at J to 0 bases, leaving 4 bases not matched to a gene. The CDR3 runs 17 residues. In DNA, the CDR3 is TGTGCCAGCAGCTGGACTAGCGGGGCCTTAGCCAAAAACATTCAGTACTTC. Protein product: CASSWTSGALAKNIQYF. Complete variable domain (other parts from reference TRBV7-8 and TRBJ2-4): GAGVSQSPRYKVAKRGQDVALRCDPISGHVSLFWYQQALGQGPEFLTYFQNEAQLDKSGLPSDRFFAERPEGSVSTLKIQRTQQEDSAVYLCASSWTSGALAKNIQYFGAGTRLSVL.

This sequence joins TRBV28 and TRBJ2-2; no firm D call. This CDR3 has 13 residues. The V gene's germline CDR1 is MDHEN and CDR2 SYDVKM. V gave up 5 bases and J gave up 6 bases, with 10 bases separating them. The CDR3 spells CASSPPHSGELFF. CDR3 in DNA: TGTGCCAGCAGTCCGCCTCACTCCGGGGAGCTGTTTTTT.

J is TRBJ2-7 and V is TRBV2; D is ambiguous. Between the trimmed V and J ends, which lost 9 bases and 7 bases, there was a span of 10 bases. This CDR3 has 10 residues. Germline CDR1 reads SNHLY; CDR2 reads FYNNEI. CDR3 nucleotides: TGTGCCAGTGCCGAGGAGGAGCAGTACTTC. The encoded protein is CASAEEEQYF. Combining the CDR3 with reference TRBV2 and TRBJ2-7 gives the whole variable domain EPEVTQTPSHQVTQMGQEVILRCVPISNHLYFYWYRQILGQKVEFLVSFYNNEISEKSEIFDDQFSVERPDGSNFTLKIRSTKLEDSAMYFCASAEEEQYFGPGTRLTVT.

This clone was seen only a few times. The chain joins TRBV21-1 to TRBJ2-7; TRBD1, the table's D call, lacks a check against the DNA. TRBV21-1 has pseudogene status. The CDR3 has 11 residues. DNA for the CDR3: TGTGCCATTCAGGGCCCCTACGAGCAGTACTTC. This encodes CAIQGPYEQYF.

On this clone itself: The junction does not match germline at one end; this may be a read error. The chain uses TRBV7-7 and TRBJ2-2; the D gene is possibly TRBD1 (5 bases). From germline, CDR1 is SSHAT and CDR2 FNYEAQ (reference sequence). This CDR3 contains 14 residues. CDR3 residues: CASRSTVNTGELFF. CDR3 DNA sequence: TGTGCTAGCAGGTCGACAGTGAACACCGGGGAGCTGTTTTTT.

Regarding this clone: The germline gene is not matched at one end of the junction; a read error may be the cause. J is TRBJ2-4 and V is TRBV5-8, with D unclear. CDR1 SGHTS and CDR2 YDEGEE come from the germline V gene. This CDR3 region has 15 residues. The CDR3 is CASNLAGLAKNIQYF. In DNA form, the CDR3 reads TGTGCCAGCAACTTGGCCGGGTTAGCCAAAAACATTCAGTACTTC. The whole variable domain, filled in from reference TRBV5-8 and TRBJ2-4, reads EAGVTQSPTHLIKTRGQQATLRCSPISGHTSVYWYQQALGLGLQFLLWYDEGEERNRGNFPPRFSGRQFPNYSSELNVNALELEDSALYLCASNLAGLAKNIQYFGAGTRLSVL.

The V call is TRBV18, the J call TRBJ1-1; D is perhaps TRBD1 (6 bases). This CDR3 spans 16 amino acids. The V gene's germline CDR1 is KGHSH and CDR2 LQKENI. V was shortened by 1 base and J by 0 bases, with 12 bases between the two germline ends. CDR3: CASSPLGAGLNTEAFF. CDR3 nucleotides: TGTGCCAGCTCACCACTGGGGGCCGGCCTGAACACTGAAGCTTTCTTT.

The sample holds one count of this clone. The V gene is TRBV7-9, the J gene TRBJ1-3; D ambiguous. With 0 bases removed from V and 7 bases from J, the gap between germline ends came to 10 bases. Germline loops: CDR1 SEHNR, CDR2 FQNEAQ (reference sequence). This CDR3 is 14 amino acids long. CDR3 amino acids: CASSLAAGRNTIYF. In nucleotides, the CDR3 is TGTGCCAGCAGCTTAGCCGCGGGGAGGAACACCATATATTTT.

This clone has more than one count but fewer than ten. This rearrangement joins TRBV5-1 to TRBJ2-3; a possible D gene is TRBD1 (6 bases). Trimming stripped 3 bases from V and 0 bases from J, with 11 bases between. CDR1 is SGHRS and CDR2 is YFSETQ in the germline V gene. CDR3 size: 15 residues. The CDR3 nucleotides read TGCGCCAGCAGCTCTGCCGGGACAAGCACAGATACGCAGTATTTT. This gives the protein CASSSAGTSTDTQYF.

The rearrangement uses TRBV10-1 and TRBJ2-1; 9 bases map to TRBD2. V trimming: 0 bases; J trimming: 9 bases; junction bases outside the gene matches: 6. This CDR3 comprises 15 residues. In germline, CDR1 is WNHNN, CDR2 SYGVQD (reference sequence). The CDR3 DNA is TGCGCCAGCAGTGAGTCGGCGGGAGGGCCGGGTGAGCAGTTCTTC. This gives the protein CASSESAGGPGEQFF.

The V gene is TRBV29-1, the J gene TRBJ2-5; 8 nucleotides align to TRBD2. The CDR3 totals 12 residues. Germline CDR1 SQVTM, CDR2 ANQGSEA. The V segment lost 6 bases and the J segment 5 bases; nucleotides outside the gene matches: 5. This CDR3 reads CSVLTGGETQYF. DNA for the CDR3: TGCAGCGTCCTTACGGGAGGGGAGACCCAGTACTTC. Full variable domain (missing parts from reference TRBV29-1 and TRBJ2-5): SAVISQKPSRDICQRGTSLTIQCQVDSQVTMMFWYRQQPGQSLTLIATANQGSEATYESGFVIDKFPISRPNLTFSTLTVSNMSPEDSSIYLCSVLTGGETQYFGPGTRLLVL.

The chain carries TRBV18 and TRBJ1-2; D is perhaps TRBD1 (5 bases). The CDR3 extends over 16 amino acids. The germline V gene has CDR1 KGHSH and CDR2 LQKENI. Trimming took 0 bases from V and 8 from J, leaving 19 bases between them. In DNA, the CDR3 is TGTGCCAGCTCACCACCTGTCCGGGGGATTGTCGGGGGCTACACCTTC. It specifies CASSPPVRGIVGGYTF.

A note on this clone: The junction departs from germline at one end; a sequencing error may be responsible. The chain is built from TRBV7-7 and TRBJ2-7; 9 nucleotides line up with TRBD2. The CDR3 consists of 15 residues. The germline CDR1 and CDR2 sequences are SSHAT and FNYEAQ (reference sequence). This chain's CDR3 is CASSLGREGRNEQYF. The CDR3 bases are TGTGCTAGCAGCTTAGGGCGGGAGGGAAGGAACGAGCAGTACTTC.

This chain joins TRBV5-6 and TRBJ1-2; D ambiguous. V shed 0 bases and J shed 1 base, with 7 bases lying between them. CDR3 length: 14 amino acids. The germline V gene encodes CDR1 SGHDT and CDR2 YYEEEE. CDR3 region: CASSLARLNYGYTF. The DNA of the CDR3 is TGTGCCAGCAGCTTGGCCAGGCTTAACTATGGCTACACCTTC.

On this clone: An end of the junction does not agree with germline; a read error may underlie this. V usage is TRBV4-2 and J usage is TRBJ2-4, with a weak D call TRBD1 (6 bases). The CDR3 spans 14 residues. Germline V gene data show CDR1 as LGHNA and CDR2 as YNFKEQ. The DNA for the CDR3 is TGTGCCAGCAGCCAAGGGTGGACAGAAAACAGTCAGTACTTC. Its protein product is CASSQGWTENSQYF.

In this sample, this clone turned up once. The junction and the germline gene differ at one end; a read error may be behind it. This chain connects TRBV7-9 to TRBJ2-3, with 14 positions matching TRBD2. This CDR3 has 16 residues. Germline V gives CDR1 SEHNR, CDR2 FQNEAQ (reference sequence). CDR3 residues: CSSSSGTSGSADTQYF. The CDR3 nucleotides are TGTTCCAGCAGCTCCGGGACTAGCGGGAGTGCAGATACGCAGTATTTT.

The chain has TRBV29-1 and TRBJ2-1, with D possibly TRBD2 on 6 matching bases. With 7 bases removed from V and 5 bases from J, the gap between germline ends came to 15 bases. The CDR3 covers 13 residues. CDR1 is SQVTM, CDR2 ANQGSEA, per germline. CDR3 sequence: CSARGTSHNEQFF. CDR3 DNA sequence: TGCAGCGCCCGCGGGACCTCTCACAATGAGCAGTTCTTC.